Presented here are 9 T cell receptor beta chains from one specimen sequenced in a study of cytomegalovirus exposure and HLA in healthy donors. PCR was performed using 60 Vbeta and 13 Jbeta primers. Profiled with immunoSEQ multiplex PCR; TCRdb holds only in-frame clones, not every one. The sample includes 140,000 to 150,000 clones, about 82% of them seen just once. Sequenced material: PBMCs. These receptors came from a male donor in good health and CMV-seronegative.

The chain carries TRBV7-3 and TRBJ1-6; TRBD1 matches 11 bases. The CDR3 runs to 15 residues. Losses at the gene ends were 0 bases for V and 9 bases for J; bases not matched to a gene: 1. Germline lookup yields CDR1 SGHTA and CDR2 FQGTGA. The DNA for the CDR3 is TGTGCCAGCAGCTTAACAGGGACAGGGGGTTCACCCCTCCACTTT. This gives the protein CASSLTGTGGSPLHF.

The V and J genes are TRBV7-9 and TRBJ1-2, with unresolved D. This CDR3 spans 11 amino acids. CDR1 and CDR2 from the germline V gene are SEHNR and FQNEAQ (reference sequence). CDR3 DNA: TGTTCCGCGAGGGCTAACTATGGCTACACCTTC. Protein: CSARANYGYTF.

V and J are TRBV4-2 and TRBJ2-7, with a weak D call TRBD1 (5 bases). Trimming stripped 0 bases from V and 5 bases from J, with 14 bases between. The length of the CDR3 is 15 residues. CDR1 and CDR2 from the germline V gene are LGHNA and YNFKEQ. DNA of the CDR3: TGTGCCAGCAGCCAAGATTACAGGCCAAGGAACGAGCAGTACTTC. Protein: CASSQDYRPRNEQYF.

V gene TRBV19 combines with J gene TRBJ2-1; 10 nucleotides align to TRBD2. Germline CDR1 is LNHDA and CDR2 is SQIVND (reference sequence). V shed 3 bases and J 10 bases; nucleotides not matched to a gene: 12. This CDR3 comprises 16 residues. Here the CDR3 DNA reads TGTGCCAGTAGTATCATCCATCTAGCGGGAGTCTCGGAGCAGTTCTTC. Translation: CASSIIHLAGVSEQFF.

The chain has TRBV28 and TRBJ2-7, with 10 bases aligning to TRBD2. The CDR3 is 13 residues long. Looked up from germline, CDR1 is MDHEN and CDR2 is SYDVKM. V gave up 6 bases and J gave up 11 bases; unmatched junction bases: 10. CDR3 loop: CASRGALAGQKYF. CDR3 DNA sequence: TGTGCCAGCAGGGGGGCACTAGCGGGACAGAAGTACTTC.

This clone has only a few counts. V and J are TRBV6-4 and TRBJ2-1, with 13 bases fitting TRBD2. With 4 bases clipped from V and 6 bases from J, the junction kept 0 bases outside the gene matches. The germline V gene encodes CDR1 MRHNA and CDR2 SNTAGT. This CDR3 is built from 14 residues. The CDR3 DNA is TGTGCCAGCAGTGGGACTAGCGGGGGCAATGAGCAGTTCTTC. Translated: CASSGTSGGNEQFF.

V and J are TRBV6-6 and TRBJ2-7, with D possibly matching TRBD2 (5 bases). CDR1 is MNHNY, CDR2 SVGAGI, per germline (reference sequence). V gave up 3 bases and J gave up 5 bases, with 20 bases separating them. The length of the CDR3 is 16 residues. CDR3 in amino acids: CASSYGAESLWDEQYF. The CDR3 DNA sequence: TGTGCCAGCAGTTATGGAGCGGAATCTCTTTGGGACGAGCAGTACTTC.

The V gene is TRBV27, the J gene TRBJ2-7; a weak D match, TRBD2 (6 bases). CDR3 length: 13 amino acids. V was trimmed by 5 bases and J by 2 bases, leaving 10 bases between them. CDR1 is MNHEY and CDR2 is SMNVEV in the germline V gene (reference sequence). This CDR3 is CASSMGGAYEQYF. In nucleotides, the CDR3 is TGTGCCAGCAGTATGGGGGGAGCCTACGAGCAGTACTTC.

The V call is TRBV27, the J call TRBJ2-5, with 7 nucleotides matching TRBD1. The DNA end is more similar to TRBJ2-7, so the J call may be wrong. This CDR3 is 15 amino acids long. Germline values: CDR1 MNHEY, CDR2 SMNVEV (reference sequence). This CDR3 reads CASSYAGGSFYEQYF. DNA for the CDR3: TGTGCCAGCAGTTATGCAGGGGGTAGTTTCTACGAGCAGTACTTC.